Below are 17 T cell receptor beta chains sequenced from a single sample in a study of T cell changes during pregnancy in multiple sclerosis. Profiling relied on immunoSEQ multiplex PCR, and the TCRdb table lists in-frame clones only, not all of them. The repertoire holds 70,000 to 75,000 clones, with 85% to 95% as singletons. Here the sequenced sample was peripheral blood, taken before pregnancy. Receptors were obtained from a female donor with multiple sclerosis, enrolled in a pregnancy study.

V usage is TRBV7-8 and J usage is TRBJ2-1; D is unclear. The CDR3 runs to 14 residues. The germline CDR1 and CDR2 sequences are SGHVS and FQNEAQ. Trimming stripped 5 bases from V and 1 base from J, with 9 bases between. CDR3 sequence: CASSRRGSYNEQFF. DNA for the CDR3: TGTGCCAGCAGCCGACGAGGATCCTACAATGAGCAGTTCTTC.

V is TRBV18 and J is TRBJ1-5; 8 nucleotides line up with TRBD1. V was clipped by 6 bases and J by 4 bases; unmatched bases: 5. The germline CDR1 and CDR2 sequences are KGHSH and LQKENI. This CDR3 is 14 amino acids long. The chain's CDR3 is CASSGQGTNQPQHF. In DNA, the CDR3 is TGTGCCAGCTCCGGACAGGGTACTAATCAGCCCCAGCATTTT.

The chain couples TRBV27 to TRBJ2-1; 10 nucleotides agree with TRBD2. Trimming cost V 6 bases and J 4 bases; bases outside gene matches: 3. The CDR3 length is 14 residues. Germline V CDR1 and CDR2: MNHEY, SMNVEV (reference sequence). The CDR3 nucleotides read TGTGCCAGCAGACTAGCGGGACTGTACAATGAGCAGTTCTTC. Amino acid sequence: CASRLAGLYNEQFF.

This clone was detected only once. The V gene is TRBV18, the J gene TRBJ2-3, with TRBD1 identical over 7 bases. CDR1 KGHSH and CDR2 LQKENI come from the germline V gene. The CDR3 runs to 17 residues. Trimming cost V 6 bases and J 0 bases; bases outside gene matches: 12. CDR3 coding DNA: TGTGCCAGCTCGCGGCCCAAGGGGGCGGAAAGCACAGATACGCAGTATTTT. Encoded protein: CASSRPKGAESTDTQYF.

V gene TRBV18 combines with J gene TRBJ1-3; D uncertain. V was pared by 4 bases and J by 0 bases, with 13 bases between. Germline-derived CDR1 and CDR2 are KGHSH and LQKENI. The length of the CDR3 is 16 residues. The CDR3 loop is CASSHYDGVSGNTIYF. For the CDR3, the DNA is TGTGCCAGCTCACATTACGACGGGGTCTCTGGAAACACCATATATTTT.

This chain joins TRBV9 and TRBJ1-2; D is possibly TRBD1 (5 bases). Germline CDR1 and CDR2: SGDLS and YYNGEE. V was clipped by 0 bases and J by 0 bases, with 12 bases between them. This CDR3 is built from 16 residues. CDR3 amino acids: CASSVGSGGPNYGYTF. The CDR3 bases are TGTGCCAGCAGCGTAGGGTCCGGGGGTCCTAACTATGGCTACACCTTC.

The chain links TRBV7-9 to TRBJ2-1; 7 bases line up with TRBD2. Unmatched junction bases numbered 3, after V lost 1 base and J lost 6 bases. Germline CDR1 is SEHNR and CDR2 is FQNEAQ (reference sequence). This CDR3 contains 14 residues. The CDR3: CASSLGLASNEQFF. The CDR3 nucleotides read TGTGCCAGCAGCTTAGGACTAGCAAGCAATGAGCAGTTCTTC.

The rearrangement uses TRBV30 and TRBJ2-1; weak D call: TRBD2 (5 bases). The CDR3 spans 13 residues. CDR1 GTSNPN and CDR2 SVGIG come from the germline V gene (reference sequence). The CDR3 DNA follows: TGTGGCGGGTGGTATAGCTCCTACAATGAGCAGTTCTTC. It translates to CGGWYSSYNEQFF.

The V and J genes are TRBV4-3 and TRBJ2-7; D is possibly TRBD1 (5 bases). The V end was cut by 0 bases, the J end by 1 base, with 10 bases between. The length of the CDR3 is 15 residues. Germline CDR1 is LGHNA and CDR2 is YSLEER. CDR3 sequence: CASSQDKQASYEQYF. The CDR3 region has the DNA TGCGCCAGCAGCCAAGATAAACAGGCTTCCTACGAGCAGTACTTC.

This chain connects TRBV5-1 to TRBJ2-2, with 7 positions matching TRBD1. The V and J ends lost 3 bases and 0 bases, in that order; junction bases with no gene match: 2. The CDR3 covers 15 residues. CDR1 and CDR2 from the germline V gene are SGHRS and YFSETQ. The CDR3 DNA is TGCGCCAGCAGCTGGGGGACAGCGAACACCGGGGAGCTGTTTTTT. Translated, it gives CASSWGTANTGELFF.

The CDR3 DNA reads as TGCGCCAGCAGCCAAGGGGCTGCGGGAATCACAGATACGCAGTATTTT. This gives the protein CASSQGAAGITDTQYF. The chain carries TRBV4-1 and TRBJ2-3; a weak D match, TRBD2 (6 bases). V was trimmed by 1 base and J by 2 bases, leaving 13 bases between them. Germline V gives CDR1 MGHRA, CDR2 YSYEKL. This CDR3 region has 16 residues.

The rearrangement links TRBV9 to TRBJ2-7; D is possibly TRBD2 (6 bases). This CDR3 region has 15 residues. The V gene's germline CDR1 is SGDLS and CDR2 YYNGEE. V was shortened by 3 bases and J by 3 bases, with 16 bases between the two germline ends. The CDR3 DNA is TGTGCCAGCAGCGCCTCCGGGACTGGAGTCTACGAGCAGTACTTC. Translation: CASSASGTGVYEQYF.

The chain recombines TRBV19 with TRBJ2-7, with 8 bases aligning to TRBD1. The germline V gene has CDR1 LNHDA and CDR2 SQIVND (reference sequence). The length of the CDR3 is 13 residues. With V trimmed by 5 bases and J by 7 bases, 7 bases remained unmatched. CDR3 in amino acids: CASSPGQVREQYF. DNA for the CDR3: TGTGCCAGTAGTCCGGGACAGGTGAGGGAGCAGTACTTC.

The chain carries TRBV6-6 and TRBJ1-2; TRBD1 matches 11 bases. The CDR3 runs to 14 residues. Trimming cost V 4 bases and J 5 bases; bases outside gene matches: 3. Germline V gene data show CDR1 as MNHNY and CDR2 as SVGAGI (reference sequence). The CDR3 loop reads CASSSDRGRYGYTF. Written as DNA, the CDR3 is TGTGCCAGCAGTTCGGACAGGGGGCGTTATGGCTACACCTTC.

The count of this clone is one. The gene calls are TRBV27 and TRBJ1-2; possibly TRBD1 for D (5 bases). Trimming shortened V by 5 bases and J by 4 bases, and 14 bases separated the two germline ends. This CDR3 spans 14 amino acids. Germline CDR1 reads MNHEY; CDR2 reads SMNVEV (reference sequence). This CDR3 reads CASSPAGSSYGYTF. Written as DNA, the CDR3 is TGTGCCAGCAGTCCTGCAGGGTCTTCCTATGGCTACACCTTC.

This clone was picked up one time. This chain uses TRBV5-1 with TRBJ1-4; TRBD1 might be the D (5 bases). The CDR3 is 14 residues long. Germline CDR1 reads SGHRS; CDR2 reads YFSETQ. Trimming removed 5 bases from V and 8 bases from J, with 16 bases in between. The CDR3 DNA follows: TGCGCCAGCAGTTACCGGGGGTCGGGGGAAAAACTGTTTTTT. It encodes CASSYRGSGEKLFF.

The chain couples TRBV6-6 to TRBJ1-2; 9 bases align to TRBD1. V trimming: 5 bases; J trimming: 4 bases; junction bases outside the gene matches: 8. The CDR3 runs 15 residues. Per the germline V gene, CDR1 is MNHNY and CDR2 is SVGAGI (reference sequence). CDR3 nucleotide sequence: TGTGCCAGCAGTCCCTCGGGACAGGGCCTCTATGGCTACACCTTC. Translation gives CASSPSGQGLYGYTF.